Only a few counts were recorded for the clone carrying this TCR beta chain. Its antigen is still unknown. This sample stems from a study of cytomegalovirus exposure and HLA in healthy donors. PCR was performed using 60 Vbeta and 13 Jbeta primers. This table comes from immunoSEQ multiplex PCR, and its TCRdb copy is limited to in-frame clones, with some not included. The repertoire holds more than 70,000 clones, with around 80% as singletons. The germline V gene has CDR1 SGHVS and CDR2 FQNEAQ. This CDR3 has 14 residues. The V end was cut by 11 bases, the J end by 3 bases, with 20 bases between. Whole-study results and caveats: A later look showed TCR association rates differing by HLA locus, highest for DRB1 and lowest for HLA-C. While the bulk of TCR sequences proved rare, some public TCRs turned up in many donors.

Sample: PBMCs. The rearrangement uses TRBV7-8 and TRBJ2-7; a weak D match, TRBD2 (5 bases). The TCR comes from a man under 40 in good health and CMV-seropositive. The CDR3 coding sequence is TGTGCCGTAGCGTCAAGGCTGGGTAGCTACGAGCAGTACTTC. Encoded protein: CAVASRLGSYEQYF.